The entry that follows covers one T cell receptor beta chain sequence. Its antigen is unknown. In the PCR, 60 Vbeta and 13 Jbeta primers were used. Sequencing was performed with immunoSEQ multiplex PCR; in TCRdb, only in-frame clones are kept and a portion is missing. The sample includes about 62,000 clones, 65% to 80% of them seen just once. The data are from a study of cytomegalovirus exposure and HLA in healthy donors. Whole-study findings and limits: An analysis was carried out later, and it reportedly showed fewer N-insertions in an Asian-associated ancestry cluster than the roughly 700-donor mean. Confirmation in vitro established that three CMV-associated chains were specific for CMV antigens. Per a prior analysis, the majority of TCR beta V segments were productive roughly 87% or roughly 30% of the time.

Germline V gene data show CDR1 as SGHDN and CDR2 as FVKESK. Trimming shortened V by 4 bases and J by 5 bases, and 11 bases separated the two germline ends. The CDR3 runs 14 residues. The chain employs TRBV14 and TRBJ2-2; a possible D gene is TRBD2 (5 bases). The source material was PBMCs. The clonotype was recovered from a woman aged 25 to 45 in good health and CMV-seronegative. CDR3 sequence reads: CASSLSVSTGELFF. The CDR3 DNA follows: TGTGCCAGCAGCCTTAGCGTATCAACCGGGGAGCTGTTTTTT.